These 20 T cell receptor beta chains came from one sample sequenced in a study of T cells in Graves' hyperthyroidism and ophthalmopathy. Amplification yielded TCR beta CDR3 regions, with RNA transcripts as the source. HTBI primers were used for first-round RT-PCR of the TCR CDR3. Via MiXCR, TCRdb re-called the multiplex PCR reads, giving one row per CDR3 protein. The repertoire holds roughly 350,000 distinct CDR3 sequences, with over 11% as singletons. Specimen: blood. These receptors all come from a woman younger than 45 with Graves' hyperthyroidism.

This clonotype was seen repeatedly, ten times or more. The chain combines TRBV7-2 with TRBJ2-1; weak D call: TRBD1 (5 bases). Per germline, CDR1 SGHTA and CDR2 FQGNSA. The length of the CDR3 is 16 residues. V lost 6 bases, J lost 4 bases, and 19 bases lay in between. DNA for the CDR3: TGTGCCAGCAGATCAATCAGGGAAAGTCGGTACAATGAGCAGTTCTTC. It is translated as CASRSIRESRYNEQFF.

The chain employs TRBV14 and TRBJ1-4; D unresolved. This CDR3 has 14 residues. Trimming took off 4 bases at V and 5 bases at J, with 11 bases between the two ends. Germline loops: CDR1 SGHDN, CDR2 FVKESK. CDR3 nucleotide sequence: TGTGCCAGCAGCCGCGGCAGACTAAATGAAAAACTGTTTTTT. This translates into CASSRGRLNEKLFF. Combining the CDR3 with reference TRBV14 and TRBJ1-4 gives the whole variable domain EAGVTQFPSHSVIEKGQTVTLRCDPISGHDNLYWYRRVMGKEIKFLLHFVKESKQDESGMPNNRFLAERTGGTYSTLKVQPAELEDSGVYFCASSRGRLNEKLFFGSGTQLSVL.

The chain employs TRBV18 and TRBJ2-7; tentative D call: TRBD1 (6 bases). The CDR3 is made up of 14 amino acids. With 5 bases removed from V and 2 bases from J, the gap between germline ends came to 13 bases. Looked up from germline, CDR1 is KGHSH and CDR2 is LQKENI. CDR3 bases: TGTGCCAGCTCATACCGGGACAATACCTACGAGCAGTACTTC. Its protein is CASSYRDNTYEQYF.

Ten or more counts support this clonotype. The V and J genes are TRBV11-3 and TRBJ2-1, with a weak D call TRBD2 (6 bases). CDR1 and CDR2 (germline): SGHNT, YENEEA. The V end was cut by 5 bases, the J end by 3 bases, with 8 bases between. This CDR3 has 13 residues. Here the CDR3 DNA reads TGTGCCAGCAGCCAGGGACTCTACAATGAGCAGTTCTTC. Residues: CASSQGLYNEQFF.

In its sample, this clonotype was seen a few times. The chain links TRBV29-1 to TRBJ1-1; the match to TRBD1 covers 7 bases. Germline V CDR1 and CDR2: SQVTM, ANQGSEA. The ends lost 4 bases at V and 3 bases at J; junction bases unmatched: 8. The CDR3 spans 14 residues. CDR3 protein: CSVGDRVWDTEAFF. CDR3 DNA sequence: TGCAGCGTTGGAGACAGGGTCTGGGACACTGAAGCTTTCTTT.

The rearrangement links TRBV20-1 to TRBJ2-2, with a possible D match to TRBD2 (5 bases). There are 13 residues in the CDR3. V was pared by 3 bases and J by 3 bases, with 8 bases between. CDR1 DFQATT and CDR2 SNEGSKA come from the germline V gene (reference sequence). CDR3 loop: CSARPGYTGELFF. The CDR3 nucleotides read TGCAGTGCTAGGCCGGGATACACCGGGGAGCTGTTTTTT.

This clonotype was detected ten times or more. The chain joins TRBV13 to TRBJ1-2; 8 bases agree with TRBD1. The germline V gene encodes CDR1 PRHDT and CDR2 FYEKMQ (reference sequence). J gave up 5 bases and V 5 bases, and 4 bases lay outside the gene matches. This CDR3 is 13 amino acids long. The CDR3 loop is CASSPHRGYGYTF. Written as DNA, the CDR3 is TGTGCCAGCAGCCCGCACAGGGGGTATGGCTACACCTTC.

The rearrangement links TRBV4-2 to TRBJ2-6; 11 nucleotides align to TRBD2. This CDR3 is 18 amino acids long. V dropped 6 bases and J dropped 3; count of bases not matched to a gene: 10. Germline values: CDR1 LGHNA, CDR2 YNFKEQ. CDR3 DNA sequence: TGTGCCAGCAGACATAAACTAGCGGGAGTCTATGGGGCCAACGTCCTGACTTTC. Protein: CASRHKLAGVYGANVLTF.

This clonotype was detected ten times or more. CDR3 in amino acids: CASSSDAQMTDTQYF. The DNA of the CDR3 is TGTGCCAGCAGCTCAGACGCCCAGATGACAGATACGCAGTATTTT. The V call is TRBV11-1, the J call TRBJ2-3, with no clear D. The germline V and J ends were trimmed by 4 bases and 3 bases, with 14 bases remaining between them. CDR3 length equals 15 residues. Germline assignment: CDR1 SGHAT and CDR2 FQDESV (reference sequence).

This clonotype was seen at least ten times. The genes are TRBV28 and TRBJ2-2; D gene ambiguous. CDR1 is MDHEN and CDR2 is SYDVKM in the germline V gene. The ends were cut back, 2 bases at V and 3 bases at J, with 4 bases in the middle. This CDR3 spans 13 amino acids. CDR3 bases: TGTGCCAGCAGTTTAATTGACACCGGGGAGCTGTTTTTT. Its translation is CASSLIDTGELFF.

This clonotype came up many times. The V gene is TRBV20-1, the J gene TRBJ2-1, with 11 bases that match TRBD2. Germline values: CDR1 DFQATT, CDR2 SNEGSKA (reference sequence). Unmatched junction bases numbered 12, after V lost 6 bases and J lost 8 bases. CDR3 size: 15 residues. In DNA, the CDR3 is TGCAGTGCGGATAGAGCTAGCGGGAGGTTCGATGAGCAGTTCTTC. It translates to CSADRASGRFDEQFF.

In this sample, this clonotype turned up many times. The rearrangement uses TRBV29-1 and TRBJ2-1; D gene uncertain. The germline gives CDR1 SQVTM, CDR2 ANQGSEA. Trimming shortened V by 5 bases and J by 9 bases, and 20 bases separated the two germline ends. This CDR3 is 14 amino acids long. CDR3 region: CSVITVSKASEQFF. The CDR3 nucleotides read TGCAGCGTTATAACGGTGAGCAAGGCGAGTGAGCAGTTCTTC.

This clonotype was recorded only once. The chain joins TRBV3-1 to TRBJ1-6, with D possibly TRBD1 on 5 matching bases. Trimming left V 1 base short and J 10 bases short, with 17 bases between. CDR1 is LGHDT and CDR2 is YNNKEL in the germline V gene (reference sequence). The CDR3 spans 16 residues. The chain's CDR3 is CASSQVWPRVQSPLHF. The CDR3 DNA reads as TGTGCCAGCAGCCAAGTATGGCCCAGGGTTCAATCACCCCTCCACTTT. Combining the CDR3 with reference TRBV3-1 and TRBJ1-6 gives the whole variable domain DTAVSQTPKYLVTQMGNDKSIKCEQNLGHDTMYWYKQDSKKFLKIMFSYNNKELIINETVPNRFSPKSPDKAHLNLHINSLELGDSAVYFCASSQVWPRVQSPLHFGNGTRLTVT.

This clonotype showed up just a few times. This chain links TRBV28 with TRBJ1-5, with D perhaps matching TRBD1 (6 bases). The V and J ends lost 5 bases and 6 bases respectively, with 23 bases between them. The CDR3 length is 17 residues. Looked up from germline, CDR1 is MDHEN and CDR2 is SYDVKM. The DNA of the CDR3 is TGTGCCAGCAGTCTGTTCGAGGCGCGGGGGCTGGGTCAGCCCCAGCATTTT. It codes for CASSLFEARGLGQPQHF.

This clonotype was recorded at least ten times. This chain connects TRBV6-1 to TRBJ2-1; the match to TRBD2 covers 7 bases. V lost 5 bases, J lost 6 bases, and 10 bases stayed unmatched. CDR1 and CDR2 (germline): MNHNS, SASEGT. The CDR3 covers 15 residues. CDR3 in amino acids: CASSTGAWGGNEQFF. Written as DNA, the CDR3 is TGTGCCAGCAGTACCGGGGCCTGGGGGGGCAATGAGCAGTTCTTC.

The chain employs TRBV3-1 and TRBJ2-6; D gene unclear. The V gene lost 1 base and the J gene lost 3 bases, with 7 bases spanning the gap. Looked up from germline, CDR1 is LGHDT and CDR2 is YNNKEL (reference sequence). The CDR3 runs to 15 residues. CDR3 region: CASSQASSGANVLTF. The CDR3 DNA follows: TGTGCCAGCAGCCAAGCAAGTAGTGGGGCCAACGTCCTGACTTTC.

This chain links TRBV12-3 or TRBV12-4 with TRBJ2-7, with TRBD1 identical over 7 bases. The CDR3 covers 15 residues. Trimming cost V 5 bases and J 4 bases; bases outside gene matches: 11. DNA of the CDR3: TGTGCCAGCAGTGAATACCCAGGGGGTGGTTACGAGCAGTACTTC. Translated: CASSEYPGGGYEQYF.

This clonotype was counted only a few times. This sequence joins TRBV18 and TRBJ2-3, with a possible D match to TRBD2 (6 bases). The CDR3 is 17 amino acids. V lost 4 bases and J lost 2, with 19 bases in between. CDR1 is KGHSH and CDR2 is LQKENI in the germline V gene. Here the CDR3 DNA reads TGTGCCAGCTCACTATGGAGGGAGACAGTTTCCACAGATACGCAGTATTTT. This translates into CASSLWRETVSTDTQYF.

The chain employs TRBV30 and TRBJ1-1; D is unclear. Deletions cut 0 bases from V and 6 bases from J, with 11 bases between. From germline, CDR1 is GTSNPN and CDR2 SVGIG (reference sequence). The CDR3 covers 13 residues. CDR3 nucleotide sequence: TGTGCCTGGAGTGTTAAGGGTTTGGCTGAAGCTTTCTTT. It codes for CAWSVKGLAEAFF.

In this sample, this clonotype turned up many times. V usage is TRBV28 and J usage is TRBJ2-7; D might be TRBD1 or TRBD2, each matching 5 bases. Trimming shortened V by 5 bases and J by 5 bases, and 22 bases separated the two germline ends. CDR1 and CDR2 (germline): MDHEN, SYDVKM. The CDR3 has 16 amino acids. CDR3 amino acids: CASSPLDNLGSDEQYF. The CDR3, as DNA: TGTGCCAGCAGTCCCCTGGACAACCTAGGTAGCGACGAGCAGTACTTC.